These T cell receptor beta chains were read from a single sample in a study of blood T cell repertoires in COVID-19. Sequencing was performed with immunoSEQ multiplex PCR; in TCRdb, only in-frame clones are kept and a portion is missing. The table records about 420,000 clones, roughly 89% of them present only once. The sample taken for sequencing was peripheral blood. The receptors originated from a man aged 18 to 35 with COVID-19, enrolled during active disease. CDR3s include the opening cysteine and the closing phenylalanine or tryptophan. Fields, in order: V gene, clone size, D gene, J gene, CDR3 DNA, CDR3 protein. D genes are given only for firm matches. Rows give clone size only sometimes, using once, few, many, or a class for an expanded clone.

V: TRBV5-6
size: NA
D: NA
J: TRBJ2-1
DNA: TGTGCCAGCAGCTTCCAGGGTTATGAGCAGTTCTTC
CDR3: CASSFQGYEQFF

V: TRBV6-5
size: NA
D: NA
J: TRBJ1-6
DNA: TGTGCCAGCAGTTTAGTAGAACGTTCACCCCTCCACTTT
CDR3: CASSLVERSPLHF

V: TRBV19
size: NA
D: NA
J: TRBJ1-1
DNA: TGTGCCAGTAGTATTGGGGCAGGTGCTGAAGCTTTCTTT
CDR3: CASSIGAGAEAFF

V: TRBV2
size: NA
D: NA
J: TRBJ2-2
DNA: TGTGCCAGCAAGATGGAGGCGACCGGGGAGCTGTTTTTT
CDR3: CASKMEATGELFF

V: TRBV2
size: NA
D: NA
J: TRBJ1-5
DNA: TGTGCCAGCAGTACAGGCAATCAGCCCCAGCATTTT
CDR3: CASSTGNQPQHF

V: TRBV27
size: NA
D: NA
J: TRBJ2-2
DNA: TGTGCCAGCAGCCTCTTCGGAGGGCCGTTCACCGGGGAGCTGTTTTTT
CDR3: CASSLFGGPFTGELFF

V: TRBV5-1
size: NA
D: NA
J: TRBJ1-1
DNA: TGCGCCAGCAGCATGGGACTGGGGGGAATGAACACTGAAGCTTTCTTT
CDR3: CASSMGLGGMNTEAFF

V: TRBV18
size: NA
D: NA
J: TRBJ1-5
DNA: TGTGCCAGCTCACCATTGCCCCTGGGGGCCAATCAGCCCCAGCATTTT
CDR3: CASSPLPLGANQPQHF

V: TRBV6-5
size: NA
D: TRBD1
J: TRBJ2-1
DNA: TGTGCCAGCGTTTGGGACAGGGGCGTTTGGTTCTTC
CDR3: CASVWDRGVWFF

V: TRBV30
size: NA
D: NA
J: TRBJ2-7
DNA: TGTGCCTGGAGCACGGGGATCTACGAGCAGTACTTC
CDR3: CAWSTGIYEQYF

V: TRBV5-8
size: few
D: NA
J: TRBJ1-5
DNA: TGTGCCAGCAGCTTGGCTAGGTACCAGCCCCAGCATTTT
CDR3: CASSLARYQPQHF

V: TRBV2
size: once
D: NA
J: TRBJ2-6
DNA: TGTGCCAGCAGTGATCGCGGGGCGGCGTACTCTGGGGCCAACGTCCTGACTTTC
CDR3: CASSDRGAAYSGANVLTF

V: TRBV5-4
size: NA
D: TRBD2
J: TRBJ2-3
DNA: TGTGCCAGCAGCAAAGGACTAGCGGGGGGTACTAGCACAGATACGCAGTATTTT
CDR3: CASSKGLAGGTSTDTQYF

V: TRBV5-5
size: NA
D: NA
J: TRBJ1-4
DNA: TGTGCCAGCAGCTTGGGTCCATCGGGGGAAAAACTGTTTTTT
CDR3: CASSLGPSGEKLFF

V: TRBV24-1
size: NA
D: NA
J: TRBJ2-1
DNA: TGTGCCACCAGTTCAAATGCCCCGCTAGGGGCCCTATACAATGAGCAGTTCTTC
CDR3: CATSSNAPLGALYNEQFF

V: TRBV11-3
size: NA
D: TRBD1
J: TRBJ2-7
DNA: TGTGCCAGCAGCCCTGGGACAGCCTACGAGCAGTACTTC
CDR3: CASSPGTAYEQYF

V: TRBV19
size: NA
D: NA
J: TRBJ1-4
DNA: TGTGCCAGTAGTATCCGGTTGCGCAGGGAGGGTGAAAAACTGTTTTTT
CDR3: CASSIRLRREGEKLFF

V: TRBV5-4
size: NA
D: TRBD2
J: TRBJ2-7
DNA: TGTGCCAGCAGCAAACCGGGACTAGCGGGAGGCGAGCAGTACTTC
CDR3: CASSKPGLAGGEQYF

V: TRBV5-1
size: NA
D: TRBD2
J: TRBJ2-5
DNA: TGCGCCAGCAGCTTGGATTGGTCTAGCGGGGGGGCCGAAGAGACCCAGTACTTC
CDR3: CASSLDWSSGGAEETQYF

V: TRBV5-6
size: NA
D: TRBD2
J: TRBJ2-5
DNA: TGTGCCAGCAGCTTGACCCTAGCGGGGGGGCTGGAGACCCAGTACTTC
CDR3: CASSLTLAGGLETQYF

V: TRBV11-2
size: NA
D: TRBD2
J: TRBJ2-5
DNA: TGTGCCAGCAGCCCTACTAGCGGGAGGGCCGTCAAAGAGACCCAGTACTTC
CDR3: CASSPTSGRAVKETQYF

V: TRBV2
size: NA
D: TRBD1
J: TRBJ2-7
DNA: TGTGCCAGCAGTCAACAGGGGCCAGGCGAGCAGTACTTC
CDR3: CASSQQGPGEQYF

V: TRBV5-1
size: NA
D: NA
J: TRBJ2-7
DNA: TGCGCCAGCAGCTTGGAGGTTAGCGCGCTAGAGCAGTACTTC
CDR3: CASSLEVSALEQYF

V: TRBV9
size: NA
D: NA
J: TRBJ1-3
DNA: TGTGCCAGCAGCGTATGGGGCGGAACTGGAAACACCATATATTTT
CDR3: CASSVWGGTGNTIYF

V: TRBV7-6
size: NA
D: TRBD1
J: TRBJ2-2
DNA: TGTGCCAGCAGCAAAATAAAGGGGGCCACCGGGGAGCTGTTTTTT
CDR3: CASSKIKGATGELFF

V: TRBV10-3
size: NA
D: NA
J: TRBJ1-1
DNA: TGTGCCATCAGGGGACCACAGGGACGAGGCACTGAAGCTTTCTTT
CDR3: CAIRGPQGRGTEAFF

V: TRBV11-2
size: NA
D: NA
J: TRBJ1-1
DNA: TGTGCCAGCAGCCTAAAGACTCACCCCACTGAAGCTTTCTTT
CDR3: CASSLKTHPTEAFF

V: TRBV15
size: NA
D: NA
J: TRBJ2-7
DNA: TGTGCCACCAGCAGAGATCAGAGGGATCGAGAGCAGTACTTC
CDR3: CATSRDQRDREQYF

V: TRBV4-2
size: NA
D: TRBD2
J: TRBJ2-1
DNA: TGTGCCAGCAGCCTATTAGCGGGAGGGGGATGGAATGAGCAGTTCTTC
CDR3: CASSLLAGGGWNEQFF

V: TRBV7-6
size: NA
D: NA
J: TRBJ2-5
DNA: TGTGCCAGCAGTCTCGGAGGGATTGGCAAGACCCAGTACTTC
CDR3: CASSLGGIGKTQYF

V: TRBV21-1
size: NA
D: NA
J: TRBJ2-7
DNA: TGTGCCAGCAGCAAATTTAGCACAGGGGGCGAGCAGTACTTC
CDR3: CASSKFSTGGEQYF

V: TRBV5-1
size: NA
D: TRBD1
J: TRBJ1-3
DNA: TGCGCCAGCAGCTCGGCCTGGGACAGTTACTACTCTGGAAACACCATATATTTT
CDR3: CASSSAWDSYYSGNTIYF

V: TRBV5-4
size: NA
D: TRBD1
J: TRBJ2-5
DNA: TGTGCCAGCAGCTTGGCGACAGGGGCGGGTGAGACCCAGTACTTC
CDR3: CASSLATGAGETQYF

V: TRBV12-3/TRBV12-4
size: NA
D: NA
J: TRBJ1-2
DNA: TGTGCCAGCAGTTTTTCGTTGGGCTACACCTTC
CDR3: CASSFSLGYTF

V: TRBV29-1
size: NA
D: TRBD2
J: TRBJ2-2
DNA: TGCAGCGTGCTACGGGGGGCGAACACCGGGGAGCTGTTTTTT
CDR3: CSVLRGANTGELFF

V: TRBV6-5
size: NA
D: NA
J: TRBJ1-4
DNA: TGTGCCAGCAAAAGACAGTCGAGAAATGAAAAACTGTTTTTT
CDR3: CASKRQSRNEKLFF

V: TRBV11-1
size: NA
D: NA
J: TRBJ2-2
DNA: TGTGCCAGCAGCTTAGCCGGGTTTCCAACCGGGGAGCTGTTTTTT
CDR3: CASSLAGFPTGELFF

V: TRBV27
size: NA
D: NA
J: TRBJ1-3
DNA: TGTGCCAGCAGTTACCGTGGGCAGGGAGGAAACACCATATATTTT
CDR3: CASSYRGQGGNTIYF

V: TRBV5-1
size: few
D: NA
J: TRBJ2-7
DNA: TGCGCCAGCAGCGCGAATTACGAGCAGTACTTC
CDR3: CASSANYEQYF

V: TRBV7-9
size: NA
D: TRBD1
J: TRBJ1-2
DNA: TGTGCCAGCAGCTTAGAGCCTCTGGACAGGGCAAAGGGCTACACCTTC
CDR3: CASSLEPLDRAKGYTF

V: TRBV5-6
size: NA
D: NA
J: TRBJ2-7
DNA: TGTGCCAGCAGCTTGGGACAGGATTCTGGGACCTTC
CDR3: CASSLGQDSGTF

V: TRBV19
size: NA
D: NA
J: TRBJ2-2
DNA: TGTGCCAGTAGTATATGGCAGGACACCGGGGAGCTGTTTTTT
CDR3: CASSIWQDTGELFF

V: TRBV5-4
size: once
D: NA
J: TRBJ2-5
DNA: TGTGCCAGCAGCCCCGTTACGGAAGAGACCCAGTACTTC
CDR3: CASSPVTEETQYF

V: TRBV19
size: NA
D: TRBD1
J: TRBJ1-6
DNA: TGTGCCAGTAGTATGGTGGACAGGGGTTCACCCCTCCACTTT
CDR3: CASSMVDRGSPLHF

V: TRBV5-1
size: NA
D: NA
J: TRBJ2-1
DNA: TGCGCCAGCAGCTTGGGGACAGGGAGGGACAATGAGCAGTTCTTC
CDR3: CASSLGTGRDNEQFF

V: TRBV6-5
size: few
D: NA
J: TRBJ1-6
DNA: TGTGCCAGCAGGCGCACAGGGAATGGGTCACCCCTCCACTTT
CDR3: CASRRTGNGSPLHF

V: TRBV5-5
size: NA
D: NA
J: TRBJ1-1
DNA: TGTGCCAGCAGAAGAGACACTGAAGCTTTCTTT
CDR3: CASRRDTEAFF

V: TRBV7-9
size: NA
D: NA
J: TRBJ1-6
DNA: TGTGCCAGCAGCCCCCGCGGGGGTGACTCACCCCTCCACTTT
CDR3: CASSPRGGDSPLHF

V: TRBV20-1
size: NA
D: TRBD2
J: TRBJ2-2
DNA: TGCAGTGCTAGTCCGGGGGGATCGAACACCGGGGAGCTGTTTTTT
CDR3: CSASPGGSNTGELFF

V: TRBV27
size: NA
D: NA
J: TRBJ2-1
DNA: TGTGCCAGCAGGCCCAGGGCAGGGAATTACAATGAGCAGTTCTTC
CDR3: CASRPRAGNYNEQFF

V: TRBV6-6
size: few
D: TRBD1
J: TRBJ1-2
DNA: TGTGCCAGCAGCCAAAGTGGACAGGACTATGGCTACACCTTC
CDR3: CASSQSGQDYGYTF

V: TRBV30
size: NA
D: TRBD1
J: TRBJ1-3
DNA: TGTGCCTGGAGTGTACAGGGGGCTGGAAACACCATATATTTT
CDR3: CAWSVQGAGNTIYF

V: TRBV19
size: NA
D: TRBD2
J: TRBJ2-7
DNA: TGTGCCAGTAGTGCTACTAGCGGCTCCTACGAGCAGTACTTC
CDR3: CASSATSGSYEQYF

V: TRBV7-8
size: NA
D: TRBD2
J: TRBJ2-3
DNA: TGTGCCAGCAGCTTCGGCGGGAGGGTTTGGGCGCAGTATTTT
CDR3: CASSFGGRVWAQYF

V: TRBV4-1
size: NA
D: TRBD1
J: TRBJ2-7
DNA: TGCGCCAGCAGTCAAACGGGACAGGGGTACGAGCAGTACTTC
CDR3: CASSQTGQGYEQYF